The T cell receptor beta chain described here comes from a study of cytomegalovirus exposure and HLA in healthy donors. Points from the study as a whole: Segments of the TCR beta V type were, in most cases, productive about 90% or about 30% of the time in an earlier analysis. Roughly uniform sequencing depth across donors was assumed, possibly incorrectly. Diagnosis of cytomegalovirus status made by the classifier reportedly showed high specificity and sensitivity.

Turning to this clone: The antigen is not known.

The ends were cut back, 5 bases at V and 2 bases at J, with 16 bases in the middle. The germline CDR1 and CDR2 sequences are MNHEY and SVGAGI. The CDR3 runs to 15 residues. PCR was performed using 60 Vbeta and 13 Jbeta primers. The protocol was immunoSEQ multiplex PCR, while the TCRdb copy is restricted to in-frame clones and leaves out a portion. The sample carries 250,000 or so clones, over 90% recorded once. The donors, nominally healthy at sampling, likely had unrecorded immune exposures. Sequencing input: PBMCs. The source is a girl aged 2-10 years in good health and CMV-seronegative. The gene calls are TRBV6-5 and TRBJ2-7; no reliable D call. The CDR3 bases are TGTGCCAGCAGTCCCTACGCAGGCGATACCTACGAGCAGTACTTC. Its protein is CASSPYAGDTYEQYF.